This passage covers 21 T cell receptor beta chains from one sample sequenced in a study of blood T cell repertoires in COVID-19. Produced via immunoSEQ multiplex PCR; TCRdb's table is partial and in-frame only. The sample has 97,000 or so clones; 84% are singletons. The sequencing input was peripheral blood. These receptors were obtained from a middle-aged man with active or convalescent COVID-19.

The chain is built from TRBV12-3 or TRBV12-4 and TRBJ1-1; D uncertain. V was cut by 2 bases and J by 9 bases, with 7 bases left in between. The CDR3 spans 11 residues. As DNA, the CDR3 is TGTGCCAGCAGTTTAAACCTACAAGCTTTCTTT. It translates to CASSLNLQAFF.

This sequence joins TRBV18 and TRBJ2-1; 8 bases agree with TRBD1. CDR3 size: 13 residues. Looked up from germline, CDR1 is KGHSH and CDR2 is LQKENI. J lost 12 bases, V lost 4 bases, and 8 bases had no gene match. CDR3 bases: TGTGCCAGCTCACTGGACAGGGTAGAATGGCAGTTCTTC. Amino acid sequence: CASSLDRVEWQFF.

The table lists this clone with a count of one. V gene TRBV2 combines with J gene TRBJ1-3; possible D gene TRBD1, 5 bases. The CDR3 length is 15 residues. The germline CDR1 and CDR2 sequences are SNHLY and FYNNEI. V lost 6 bases to trimming and J lost 0 bases, with 12 bases between them. The CDR3 region is CASSPQAFSGNTIYF. In nucleotides, the CDR3 is TGTGCCAGCAGCCCACAGGCCTTCTCTGGAAACACCATATATTTT.

This chain uses TRBV10-3 with TRBJ1-5, with D unresolved. CDR1 and CDR2 from the germline V gene are ENHRY and SYGVKD. The CDR3 extends over 15 amino acids. Trimming took 2 bases from V and 0 from J, leaving 8 bases between them. The CDR3 DNA is TGTGCCATCAGTGAGGGGGAGAATAGCAATCAGCCCCAGCATTTT. This sequence encodes CAISEGENSNQPQHF.

CDR3: CASSDSAYYEQYF. CDR3 DNA: TGTGCCAGCAGTGACTCAGCGTACTACGAGCAGTACTTC. The chain combines TRBV6-4 with TRBJ2-7; D is uncertain. There are 13 residues in the CDR3. Germline assignment: CDR1 MRHNA and CDR2 SNTAGT. V lost 0 bases, J lost 3 bases, and 6 bases lay in between.

The CDR3 DNA is TGTGCCAGCAGTCCGGTGACAGGATTAAATACTGAAGCTTTCTTT. Encoded protein: CASSPVTGLNTEAFF. This chain uses TRBV6-5 with TRBJ1-1, with D possibly being TRBD1 (6 bases). The CDR3 consists of 15 residues. CDR1 is MNHEY and CDR2 is SVGAGI in the germline V gene. Trimming took 5 bases from V and 5 from J, leaving 18 bases between them.

The V call is TRBV6-1, the J call TRBJ2-1; 8 positions match TRBD2. Germline V lookup: CDR1 MNHNS, CDR2 SASEGT. The length of the CDR3 is 14 residues. V was clipped by 2 bases and J by 6 bases; unmatched bases: 3. The CDR3 reads CASSELAGGNEQFF. In DNA, the CDR3 is TGTGCCAGCAGTGAACTAGCGGGCGGCAATGAGCAGTTCTTC.

The chain links TRBV6-6 to TRBJ2-1; 9 nucleotides align to TRBD1. Per germline, CDR1 MNHNY and CDR2 SVGAGI (reference sequence). V was pared by 6 bases and J by 16 bases, with 7 bases of the junction left unmatched. CDR3 length: 11 amino acids. CDR3 in amino acids: CASSLRTGVFF. CDR3 coding DNA: TGTGCCAGCAGCTTGCGGACAGGGGTCTTCTTC.

The CDR3 loop is CASSDRGARTYEQYF. CDR3 in DNA: TGTGCCAGCAGCGACCGGGGGGCTAGGACCTACGAGCAGTACTTC. The chain is built from TRBV25-1 and TRBJ2-7, with D perhaps TRBD2 (7 bases). This CDR3 is 15 amino acids long. Per germline, CDR1 MGHDK and CDR2 SYGVNS. V was pared by 6 bases and J by 2 bases, with 17 bases between.

The chain has TRBV5-6 and TRBJ1-2, with 9 bases fitting TRBD1. The CDR3 is 16 amino acids. The germline CDR1 and CDR2 sequences are SGHDT and YYEEEE. After removal of 6 bases from V and 2 bases from J, the junction contained 11 bases not matched to a gene. Written as DNA, the CDR3 is TGTGCCAGCATCATAACAGGACAGGGGTGGAACTATGGCTACACCTTC. Amino acids: CASIITGQGWNYGYTF. Full variable domain (missing parts from reference TRBV5-6 and TRBJ1-2): DAGVTQSPTHLIKTRGQQVTLRCSPKSGHDTVSWYQQALGQGPQFIFQYYEEEERQRGNFPDRFSGHQFPNYSSELNVNALLLGDSALYLCASIITGQGWNYGYTFGSGTRLTVV.

CDR3 DNA sequence: TGTGCCAGCAAGGTAGCGGGGGTAAGAGAGACCCAGTACTTC. Encoded protein: CASKVAGVRETQYF. V gene TRBV2 combines with J gene TRBJ2-5; 9 bases map to TRBD2. In germline, CDR1 is SNHLY, CDR2 FYNNEI. The CDR3 extends over 14 amino acids. V dropped 7 bases and J dropped 4; count of bases not matched to a gene: 7.

The V call is TRBV19, the J call TRBJ1-4; a possible D gene is TRBD1 (5 bases). Looked up from germline, CDR1 is LNHDA and CDR2 is SQIVND (reference sequence). Deletions cut 3 bases from V and 6 bases from J, with 14 bases between. This CDR3 is built from 15 residues. The CDR3 DNA sequence: TGTGCCAGTAGTATCCAGGGAAGAAGGGATGAAAAACTGTTTTTT. Translated, it gives CASSIQGRRDEKLFF. The full variable domain, with the rest looked up from reference TRBV19 and TRBJ1-4, is DGGITQSPKYLFRKEGQNVTLSCEQNLNHDAMYWYRQDPGQGLRLIYYSQIVNDFQKGDIAEGYSVSREKKESFPLTVTSAQKNPTAFYLCASSIQGRRDEKLFFGSGTQLSVL.

The chain links TRBV19 to TRBJ1-2, with 7 bases that match TRBD1. This CDR3 contains 13 residues. V shed 3 bases, J shed 4 bases, and the junction held 2 bases outside the gene matches. The germline gives CDR1 LNHDA, CDR2 SQIVND (reference sequence). The chain's CDR3 is CASSMTGPYGYTF. The CDR3 DNA is TGTGCCAGTAGTATGACAGGGCCCTATGGCTACACCTTC.

The J gene is TRBJ1-1, the V gene TRBV3-1 (or the pseudogene TRBV3-2), with 8 bases aligning to TRBD1. Germline CDR1 and CDR2: LGHDT and YNNKEL (reference sequence). There are 19 residues in the CDR3. Trimming at V came to 0 bases and at J to 0 bases, leaving 12 bases not matched to a gene. The CDR3 DNA sequence: TGTGCCAGCAGCCAAGACCACCGGGACAGGAGAACCTTGAACACTGAAGCTTTCTTT. It is translated as CASSQDHRDRRTLNTEAFF.

This chain links TRBV3-1 (or the pseudogene TRBV3-2) with TRBJ2-1; TRBD2 matches at 10 bases. This CDR3 region has 15 residues. The germline gives CDR1 LGHDT, CDR2 YNNKEL (reference sequence). With 4 bases clipped from V and 4 bases from J, the junction kept 4 bases outside the gene matches. The CDR3, as DNA: TGTGCCAGCAGCCCTCTAGCGGGGGCTTACAATGAGCAGTTCTTC. It is translated as CASSPLAGAYNEQFF.

The genes are TRBV12-3 or TRBV12-4 and TRBJ2-1, with D hard to call. The V end was cut by 10 bases, the J end by 7 bases, with 2 bases between. The CDR3 runs to 8 residues. The CDR3 DNA sequence: TGTGCCATAAATGAGCAGTTCTTC. Translation: CAINEQFF.

This clone has just one count. The chain couples TRBV5-1 to TRBJ1-2; possible D gene TRBD1, 6 bases. There are 15 residues in the CDR3. The V gene lost 4 bases and the J gene lost 2 bases, with 15 bases spanning the gap. Germline loops: CDR1 SGHRS, CDR2 YFSETQ. The CDR3 bases are TGCGCCAGCAGCACCACTTCGACAGGAAACTATGGCTACACCTTC. Residues: CASSTTSTGNYGYTF.

The rearrangement uses TRBV4-2 and TRBJ2-2, with 11 bases fitting TRBD2. Germline V gene lookup returns CDR1 LGHNA and CDR2 YNFKEQ. The CDR3 covers 16 residues. The V and J ends lost 4 bases and 5 bases, in that order; junction bases with no gene match: 6. The CDR3 nucleotides read TGTGCCAGCAGCCGCAGTAGCGGGGGGGCTACCGGGGAGCTGTTTTTT. The encoded protein is CASSRSSGGATGELFF.

This chain joins TRBV7-9 and TRBJ1-4; weak D call: TRBD1 (5 bases). The CDR3 sequence is 16 residues long. V was trimmed by 0 bases and J by 8 bases, leaving 16 bases between them. Germline CDR1 is SEHNR and CDR2 is FQNEAQ (reference sequence). The DNA for the CDR3 is TGTGCCAGCAGCTTAGCCCGCACGGGGGAGTCGGAAAAACTGTTTTTT. This encodes CASSLARTGESEKLFF. The whole variable domain, filled in from reference TRBV7-9 and TRBJ1-4, reads DTGVSQNPRHKITKRGQNVTFRCDPISEHNRLYWYRQTLGQGPEFLTYFQNEAQLEKSRLLSDRFSAERPKGSFSTLEIQRTEQGDSAMYLCASSLARTGESEKLFFGSGTQLSVL.

This rearrangement joins TRBV6-5 to TRBJ1-3, with D possibly matching TRBD1 (5 bases). This CDR3 is built from 15 residues. V gave up 2 bases and J gave up 0 bases, with 8 bases separating them. The germline gives CDR1 MNHEY, CDR2 SVGAGI. CDR3 sequence (DNA): TGTGCCAGCAGTTACGGAGGGGCCTCTGGAAACACCATATATTTT. It translates to CASSYGGASGNTIYF.

The chain has TRBV19 and TRBJ2-1, with TRBD2 matching over 7 bases. V trimming: 4 bases; J trimming: 9 bases; junction bases outside the gene matches: 12. This CDR3 is 15 amino acids long. In germline, CDR1 is LNHDA, CDR2 SQIVND (reference sequence). In nucleotides, the CDR3 is TGTGCCAGTAGTAGTGGAGCGGGGCTCACAAGTGAGCAGTTCTTC. It codes for CASSSGAGLTSEQFF.